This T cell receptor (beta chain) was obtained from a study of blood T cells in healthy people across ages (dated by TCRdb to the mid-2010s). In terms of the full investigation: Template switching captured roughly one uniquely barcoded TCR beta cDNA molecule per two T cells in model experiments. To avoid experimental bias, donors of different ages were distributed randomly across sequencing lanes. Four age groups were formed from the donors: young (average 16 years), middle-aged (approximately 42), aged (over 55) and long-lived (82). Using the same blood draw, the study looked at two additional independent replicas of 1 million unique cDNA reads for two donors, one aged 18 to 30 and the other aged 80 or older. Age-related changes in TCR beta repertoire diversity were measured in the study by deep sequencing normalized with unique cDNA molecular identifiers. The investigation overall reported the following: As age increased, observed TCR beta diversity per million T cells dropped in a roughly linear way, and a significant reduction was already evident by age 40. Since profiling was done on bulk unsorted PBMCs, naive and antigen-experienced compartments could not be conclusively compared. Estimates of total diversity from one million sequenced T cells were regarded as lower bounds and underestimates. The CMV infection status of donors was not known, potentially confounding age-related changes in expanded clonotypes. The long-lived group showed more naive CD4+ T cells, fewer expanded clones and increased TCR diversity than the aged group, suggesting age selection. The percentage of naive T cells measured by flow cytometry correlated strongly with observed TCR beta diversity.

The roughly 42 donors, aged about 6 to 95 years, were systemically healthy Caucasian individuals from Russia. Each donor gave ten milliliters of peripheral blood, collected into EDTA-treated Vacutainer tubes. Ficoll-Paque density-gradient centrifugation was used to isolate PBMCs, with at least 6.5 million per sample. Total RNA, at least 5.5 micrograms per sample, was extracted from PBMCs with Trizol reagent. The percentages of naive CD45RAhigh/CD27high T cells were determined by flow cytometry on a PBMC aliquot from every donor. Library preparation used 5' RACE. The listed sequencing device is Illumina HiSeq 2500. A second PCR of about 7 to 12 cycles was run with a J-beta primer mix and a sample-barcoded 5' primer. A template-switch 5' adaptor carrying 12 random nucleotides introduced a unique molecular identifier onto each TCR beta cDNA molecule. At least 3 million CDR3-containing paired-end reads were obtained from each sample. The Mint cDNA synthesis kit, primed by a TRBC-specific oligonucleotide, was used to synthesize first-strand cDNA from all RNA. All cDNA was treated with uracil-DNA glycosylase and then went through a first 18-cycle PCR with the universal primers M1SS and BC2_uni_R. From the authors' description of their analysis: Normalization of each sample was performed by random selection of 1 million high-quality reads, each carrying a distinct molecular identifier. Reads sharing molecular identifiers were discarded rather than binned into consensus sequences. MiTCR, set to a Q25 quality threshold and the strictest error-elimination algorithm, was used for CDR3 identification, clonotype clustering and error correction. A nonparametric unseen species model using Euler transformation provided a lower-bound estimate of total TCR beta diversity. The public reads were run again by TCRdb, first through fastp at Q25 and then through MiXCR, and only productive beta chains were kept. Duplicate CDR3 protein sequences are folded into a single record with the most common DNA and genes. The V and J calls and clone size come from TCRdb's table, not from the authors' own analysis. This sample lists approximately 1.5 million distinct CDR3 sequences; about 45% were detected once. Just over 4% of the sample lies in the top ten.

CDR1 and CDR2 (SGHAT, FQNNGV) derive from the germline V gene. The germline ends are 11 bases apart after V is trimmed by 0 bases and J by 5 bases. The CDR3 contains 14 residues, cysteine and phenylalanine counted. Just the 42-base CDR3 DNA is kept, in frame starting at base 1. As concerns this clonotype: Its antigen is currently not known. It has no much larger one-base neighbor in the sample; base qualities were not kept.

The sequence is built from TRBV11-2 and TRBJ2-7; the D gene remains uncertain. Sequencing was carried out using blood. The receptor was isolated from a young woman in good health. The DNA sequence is TGTGCCAGCAGCTTAGACCCTACGGCTCACGAGCAGTACTTC. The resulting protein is CASSLDPTAHEQYF.